Listed here are 24 T cell receptor beta chains from one sample, sequenced in a study of T-cell memory formation after mild COVID-19. TCRdb analysed the 5' RACE reads with MiXCR anew, one entry per CDR3 protein. The data contain around 340,000 distinct CDR3 sequences, 10% to 15% of them singletons. Input material: PBMCs or a T cell subset sorted from them (not recorded which). These receptors were collected from a man between 18 and 35 years old who had mild COVID-19 (a few samples of this study predate the infection). Cell type and time point are not known.

The sample holds a few counts of this clonotype. V and J are TRBV7-9 and TRBJ2-5, with D hard to call. This CDR3 contains 14 residues. Germline V gene data show CDR1 as SEHNR and CDR2 as FQNEAQ (reference sequence). The V end lost 3 bases, the J end lost 4 bases, and 12 bases lay between the germline ends. The CDR3 loop reads CASSFWTYLETQYF. CDR3 DNA sequence: TGTGCCAGCAGCTTTTGGACGTACTTAGAGACCCAGTACTTC.

There are a few counts of this clonotype. The chain is built from TRBV5-1 and TRBJ2-1, with 9 bases aligning to TRBD1. This CDR3 is 14 amino acids long. The junction had 1 base not matched to a gene; V was cut back by 1 base and J by 5 bases. CDR1 SGHRS and CDR2 YFSETQ come from the germline V gene. The CDR3 sequence is CASSLWDRDNEQFF. The CDR3 DNA sequence: TGCGCCAGCAGCTTGTGGGACAGGGACAATGAGCAGTTCTTC.

This clonotype was found a few times. The J gene is TRBJ1-1, the V gene TRBV19; TRBD1 matches at 8 bases. The germline CDR1 and CDR2 sequences are LNHDA and SQIVND (reference sequence). Trimming removed 4 bases from V and 4 bases from J; junction bases left unmatched: 8. There are 15 residues in the CDR3. This chain's CDR3 is CASSTGTGSGTEAFF. Here the CDR3 DNA reads TGTGCCAGTAGTACCGGGACAGGTTCGGGCACTGAAGCTTTCTTT. Supplemented by reference TRBV19 and TRBJ1-1, the full variable domain reads DGGITQSPKYLFRKEGQNVTLSCEQNLNHDAMYWYRQDPGQGLRLIYYSQIVNDFQKGDIAEGYSVSREKKESFPLTVTSAQKNPTAFYLCASSTGTGSGTEAFFGQGTRLTVV.

This clonotype has more than one count but fewer than ten. The V and J genes are TRBV29-1 and TRBJ2-3, with a weak D call TRBD2 (5 bases). The germline V gene has CDR1 SQVTM and CDR2 ANQGSEA. V was trimmed by 2 bases and J by 8 bases, leaving 11 bases between them. This CDR3 is 12 amino acids long. The CDR3 DNA reads as TGCAGCGTTGAATCCGGGATACGTACGCAGTATTTT. It is translated as CSVESGIRTQYF.

In this sample, this clonotype turned up a few times. This chain links TRBV15 with TRBJ2-3; tentatively, D is TRBD2 (5 bases). With 8 bases removed from V and 5 bases from J, the gap between germline ends came to 20 bases. This CDR3 region has 15 residues. Germline CDR1 and CDR2: LNHNV and YYDKDF (reference sequence). The CDR3 DNA follows: TGTGCCACCCGCGAACGGGGAAGTGGAATAGATACGCAGTATTTT. Its translation is CATRERGSGIDTQYF.

CDR3 sequence: CASSPFLAGGIGEQFF. Written as DNA, the CDR3 is TGTGCCAGCAGCCCCTTTCTAGCGGGGGGAATTGGTGAGCAGTTCTTC. The rearrangement joins TRBV6-2 or TRBV6-3 to TRBJ2-1, with 11 bases fitting TRBD2. J was trimmed by 9 bases and V by 6 bases; bases with no gene match: 13. In germline, CDR1 is MNHEY, CDR2 SVGEGT. CDR3 length: 16 amino acids.

This clonotype has a handful of counts. The chain employs TRBV7-8 and TRBJ2-7; tentatively, D is TRBD1 (5 bases). V was clipped by 5 bases and J by 4 bases, with 12 bases between them. There are 13 residues in the CDR3. Germline V gene lookup returns CDR1 SGHVS and CDR2 FQNEAQ. The CDR3 DNA sequence: TGTGCCAGCAGCCACCTACAGGAGTACGAGCAGTACTTC. Amino acid sequence: CASSHLQEYEQYF.

The chain joins TRBV12-3 or TRBV12-4 to TRBJ1-2; 10 positions match TRBD1. This CDR3 region has 14 residues. Trimming removed 5 bases from V and 8 bases from J; junction bases left unmatched: 8. The CDR3 loop is CASSPTGGAEGYTF. The CDR3 DNA sequence: TGTGCCAGCAGTCCGACAGGGGGCGCAGAAGGCTACACCTTC.

The chain employs TRBV6-5 and TRBJ2-4; 7 bases align to TRBD1. CDR1 is MNHEY and CDR2 is SVGAGI in the germline V gene. The CDR3 consists of 13 residues. V lost 6 bases to trimming and J lost 9 bases; unmatched junction nucleotides: 8. The CDR3 DNA is TGTGCCAGCAGCACGACAGGGACCGGCATTCAGTACTTC. Its translation is CASSTTGTGIQYF.

Only a few counts were recorded for this clonotype. The rearrangement links TRBV12-3 or TRBV12-4 to TRBJ1-3; a weak D match, TRBD1 (5 bases). Trimming pared 6 bases from V and 0 bases from J, leaving 15 bases between. The CDR3 extends over 16 amino acids. The CDR3 protein is CASRFSRTFSGNTIYF. CDR3 coding DNA: TGTGCCAGCAGATTCTCGAGGACATTCTCTGGAAACACCATATATTTT.

J is TRBJ2-2 and V is TRBV5-1; 10 nucleotides line up with TRBD2. V lost 9 bases, J lost 4 bases, and 12 bases stayed unmatched. The CDR3 sequence is 16 residues long. CDR1 SGHRS and CDR2 YFSETQ come from the germline V gene. The CDR3 DNA reads as TGCGCCACCCGACGAGCGGGGGGGCCCGGCACCGGGGAGCTGTTTTTT. Protein sequence: CATRRAGGPGTGELFF.

This clonotype has a handful of counts. The chain is built from TRBV15 and TRBJ1-5; D possibly corresponds to TRBD1 (5 bases). Germline CDR1 LNHNV, CDR2 YYDKDF (reference sequence). The V gene lost 0 bases and the J gene lost 5 bases, with 14 bases spanning the gap. This CDR3 region has 16 residues. The CDR3 bases are TGTGCCACCAGCAGAGATCCGGGGGGGAGGGATCAGCCCCAGCATTTT. It is translated as CATSRDPGGRDQPQHF.

This sequence joins TRBV5-1 and TRBJ2-3, with 12 bases that match TRBD2. This CDR3 is built from 18 residues. V was clipped by 1 base and J by 0 bases; unmatched bases: 6. Germline V gives CDR1 SGHRS, CDR2 YFSETQ. The CDR3 DNA is TGCGCCAGCAGCTTGACTAGCGGGGGGCTCACTAGCACAGATACGCAGTATTTT. Translating gives CASSLTSGGLTSTDTQYF. Together with reference TRBV5-1 and TRBJ2-3, the CDR3 gives the full variable domain: KAGVTQTPRYLIKTRGQQVTLSCSPISGHRSVSWYQQTPGQGLQFLFEYFSETQRNKGNFPGRFSGRQFSNSRSEMNVSTLELGDSALYLCASSLTSGGLTSTDTQYFGPGTRLTVL.

This clonotype was observed many times. V gene TRBV4-1 combines with J gene TRBJ2-2; D may be TRBD2 (5 bases). Deletions cut 3 bases from V and 0 bases from J, with 11 bases between. CDR1 is MGHRA and CDR2 is YSYEKL in the germline V gene. CDR3 size: 16 residues. The CDR3 loop reads CASSHGIVANTGELFF. CDR3 DNA: TGCGCCAGCAGCCACGGGATCGTCGCGAACACCGGGGAGCTGTTTTTT.

The chain uses TRBV6-5 and TRBJ2-3, with 13 bases fitting TRBD2. V shed 5 bases, J shed 0 bases, and the junction held 11 bases outside the gene matches. The CDR3 totals 19 residues. In germline, CDR1 is MNHEY, CDR2 SVGAGI. CDR3 DNA: TGTGCCAGCAGTCATGGACTAGCGGGGGACCCATTCAGCACAGATACGCAGTATTTT. Amino acid sequence: CASSHGLAGDPFSTDTQYF.

The V gene is TRBV28, the J gene TRBJ1-2, with 8 positions matching TRBD1. CDR1 and CDR2 (germline): MDHEN, SYDVKM. The CDR3 has 14 amino acids. V was clipped by 8 bases and J by 4 bases; unmatched bases: 9. The CDR3 reads CASLRGQDGYGYTF. CDR3 sequence (DNA): TGTGCCAGCCTCAGGGGGCAGGACGGCTATGGCTACACCTTC.

This clonotype was detected many times. The genes are TRBV4-3 and TRBJ2-1; D ambiguous. Germline-derived CDR1 and CDR2 are LGHNA and YSLEER. The CDR3 runs to 14 residues. Trimming shortened V by 4 bases and J by 5 bases, and 12 bases separated the two germline ends. Here the CDR3 DNA reads TGCGCCAGCAGCCGAGCCCCCTCGAACAATGAGCAGTTCTTC. Its translation is CASSRAPSNNEQFF.

This clonotype has a count of ten or more. The rearrangement links TRBV7-8 to TRBJ2-1; a possible D gene is TRBD2 (5 bases). The germline V and J ends were trimmed by 5 bases and 1 base, with 12 bases remaining between them. Germline CDR1 and CDR2: SGHVS and FQNEAQ. The CDR3 length is 15 residues. The CDR3 sequence: CASSKLAGSYNEQFF. CDR3 DNA sequence: TGTGCCAGCAGCAAGCTCGCGGGTTCCTACAATGAGCAGTTCTTC.

The chain couples TRBV19 to TRBJ1-1, with D possibly TRBD1 on 5 matching bases. From germline, CDR1 is LNHDA and CDR2 SQIVND (reference sequence). The CDR3 sequence is 13 residues long. V lost 7 bases and J lost 7, with 16 bases in between. This chain's CDR3 is CASIPGPYGEAFF. The CDR3 nucleotides read TGTGCCAGTATCCCGGGACCTTACGGTGAAGCTTTCTTT. Full variable domain (remainder filled in from reference TRBV19 and TRBJ1-1): DGGITQSPKYLFRKEGQNVTLSCEQNLNHDAMYWYRQDPGQGLRLIYYSQIVNDFQKGDIAEGYSVSREKKESFPLTVTSAQKNPTAFYLCASIPGPYGEAFFGQGTRLTVV.

V and J are TRBV28 and TRBJ2-3; 7 bases line up with TRBD2. This CDR3 is 16 amino acids long. The junction had 14 bases not matched to a gene; V was cut back by 6 bases and J by 5 bases. Germline CDR1 is MDHEN and CDR2 is SYDVKM. CDR3: CASSLHWGGGKDTQYF. CDR3 DNA: TGTGCCAGCAGCCTGCATTGGGGCGGGGGAAAAGATACGCAGTATTTT.

There are a few counts of this clonotype. This rearrangement joins TRBV27 to TRBJ1-5; TRBD1 matches 9 bases. J was trimmed by 3 bases and V by 3 bases; bases with no gene match: 6. This CDR3 contains 16 residues. Germline lookup yields CDR1 MNHEY and CDR2 SMNVEV (reference sequence). The CDR3 DNA is TGTGCCAGCAGTTTCCGGGACAGGGATCCCAATCAGCCCCAGCATTTT. Translating it yields CASSFRDRDPNQPQHF.

Only a few counts were recorded for this clonotype. The chain is built from TRBV7-8 and TRBJ2-7; 7 nucleotides match TRBD1. The J segment lost 3 bases and the V segment lost 5 bases, leaving 4 bases of the junction unmatched. The V gene's germline CDR1 is SGHVS and CDR2 FQNEAQ. The CDR3 totals 13 residues. DNA for the CDR3: TGTGCCAGCAGCCCAAGGACAGGCTACGAGCAGTACGTC. It is translated as CASSPRTGYEQYV.

This clonotype was found many times. The limits of the CDR3 on the DNA are not certain, so only TCRdb's listed CDR3 is given. This rearrangement joins TRBV2 to TRBJ1-1; the DNA was not compared with TRBD1, the D call given in the table. Both ends counted, the CDR3 spans 13 residues. Germline V gene data show CDR1 as SNHLY and CDR2 as FYNNEI. This CDR3 reads CASSVDFGQGSFF.

This clonotype turned up a few times. The V and J genes are TRBV27 and TRBJ2-3, with D tentatively TRBD1 or TRBD2 (5 bases each). CDR1 and CDR2 from the germline V gene are MNHEY and SMNVEV (reference sequence). The CDR3 covers 15 residues. V lost 3 bases, J lost 5 bases, and 15 bases lay in between. Written as DNA, the CDR3 is TGTGCCAGCAGTTTTTCAGGCGCTGGGGGAGATACGCAGTATTTT. Translation gives CASSFSGAGGDTQYF.